What follows are 27 T cell receptor beta chains derived from one specimen sequenced in a study of shared clonotypes between healthy human individuals (dated by TCRdb to 2019 to 2021). Library construction relied on the immunoSEQ multiplex PCR assay. The table comes from immuneACCESS by way of TCRdb, which keeps in-frame sequences with V and J called. Part of the clones is missing from these tables; in studies checked, under half for an unresolved V gene and the rest for unknown reasons. This sample lists millions of clones; about 92% were detected once. The leading ten clones occupy over 0.12% of the sample. The specimen was naive CD4+ T cells sorted from blood. Sample cell subset or site, as interpreted from the label and publication: CD45RA+ positively selected. These receptors originate from a young man in good health.

The DNA for the CDR3 is TGCGCCAGCAGCCAAGGTCACAGAATTTATGAGCAGTTCTTC. Amino acids: CASSQGHRIYEQFF. V gene TRBV4-3 combines with J gene TRBJ2-1, with D unclear. Deletions cut 1 base from V and 8 bases from J, with 12 bases between. The CDR3 contains 14 residues. Germline V CDR1 and CDR2: LGHNA, YSLEER.

The genes are TRBV28 and TRBJ2-7, with D possibly being TRBD2 (6 bases). Germline loops: CDR1 MDHEN, CDR2 SYDVKM. CDR3 length equals 15 residues. V was trimmed by 2 bases and J by 1 base, leaving 12 bases between them. CDR3 coding DNA: TGTGCCAGCAGTTTAGCAGGGAGGAATTCCTACGAGCAGTACTTC. This gives the protein CASSLAGRNSYEQYF.

CDR3 amino acids: CASSLSPAVQPQHF. Here the CDR3 DNA reads TGTGCCAGCAGTTTATCCCCTGCAGTTCAGCCCCAGCATTTT. The chain links TRBV28 to TRBJ1-5; no clear D. CDR1 is MDHEN, CDR2 SYDVKM, per germline. The CDR3 consists of 14 residues. The germline V and J ends were trimmed by 1 base and 6 bases, with 10 bases remaining between them. Full variable domain (missing parts from reference TRBV28 and TRBJ1-5): DVKVTQSSRYLVKRTGEKVFLECVQDMDHENMFWYRQDPGLGLRLIYFSYDVKMKEKGDIPEGYSVSREKKERFSLILESASTNQTSMYLCASSLSPAVQPQHFGDGTRLSIL.

The genes are TRBV6-4 and TRBJ2-1, with TRBD1 identical over 7 bases. The CDR3 has 15 residues. V shed 6 bases and J 8 bases; nucleotides not matched to a gene: 13. The germline gives CDR1 MRHNA, CDR2 SNTAGT. The CDR3 protein is CASSLQGFNSDEQFF. The DNA for the CDR3 is TGTGCCAGCAGCTTACAGGGGTTTAATTCGGATGAGCAGTTCTTC.

Notes on this clone: At one end, the junction sequence differs from germline, possibly due to a read error. The V call is TRBV7-7, the J call TRBJ1-6; D remains unclear. The CDR3 runs 16 residues. CDR1 and CDR2 from the germline V gene are SSHAT and FNYEAQ (reference sequence). CDR3 sequence reads: CASSPPVAWAKSPLHF. Written as DNA, the CDR3 is TGTGCTAGCAGCCCACCGGTGGCATGGGCCAAATCTCCCCTCCACTTT.

The chain recombines TRBV10-2 with TRBJ1-5, with a possible D match to TRBD1 (5 bases). Germline V CDR1 and CDR2: WSHSY, SAAADI. V was clipped by 7 bases and J by 6 bases, with 13 bases between them. The length of the CDR3 is 13 residues. The CDR3 sequence is CASNQGLGQPQHF. CDR3 nucleotides: TGCGCCAGCAATCAGGGTCTTGGTCAGCCCCAGCATTTT.

The CDR3 reads CASSARGERGGADTQYF. CDR3 nucleotides: TGTGCCAGCAGCGCGAGAGGAGAGCGGGGGGGCGCGGATACGCAGTATTTT. This chain uses TRBV9 with TRBJ2-3; 10 bases map to TRBD2. J gave up 6 bases and V 3 bases, and 13 bases lay outside the gene matches. The CDR3 extends over 17 amino acids. Germline CDR1 SGDLS, CDR2 YYNGEE.

The chain carries TRBV5-6 and TRBJ2-5; D remains ambiguous. The J call may be incorrect, as the DNA end agrees better with TRBJ2-7. Germline CDR1 is SGHDT and CDR2 is YYEEEE. The CDR3 loop spans 14 amino acids. CDR3 sequence (DNA): TGTGCCAGCAGCTTGGTGCCACTATCCTACGAGCAGTACTTC. Translating it yields CASSLVPLSYEQYF.

This rearrangement joins TRBV10-3 to TRBJ1-1; D is perhaps TRBD1 (5 bases). Trimming took 4 bases from V and 3 from J, leaving 9 bases between them. Germline V gene data show CDR1 as ENHRY and CDR2 as SYGVKD. The CDR3 sequence is 13 residues long. The CDR3 protein is CAISGGSHTEAFF. The DNA for the CDR3 is TGTGCCATCAGTGGGGGCAGCCACACTGAAGCTTTCTTT.

This chain connects TRBV6-5 to TRBJ1-2, with 9 bases matching TRBD1. Trimming took 6 bases from V and 6 from J; bases not matched to a gene: 5. The germline CDR1 and CDR2 sequences are MNHEY and SVGAGI. This CDR3 region has 13 residues. Written as DNA, the CDR3 is TGTGCCAGCAGCCTGGGGACAGGGCATGGCTACACCTTC. It yields the protein CASSLGTGHGYTF.

A remark on this clone: Additional DNA sequences in this sample encode the identical CDR3. This chain connects TRBV2 to TRBJ1-5; D gene uncertain. This CDR3 contains 13 residues. The V and J ends lost 7 bases and 0 bases respectively, with 7 bases between them. CDR1 and CDR2 from the germline V gene are SNHLY and FYNNEI. The CDR3 region has the DNA TGTGCCAGCAAGGGTGATAGCAATCAGCCCCAGCATTTT. It encodes CASKGDSNQPQHF.

The count of this clone is one. This sequence joins TRBV5-4 and TRBJ1-1; 12 bases align to TRBD1. Germline V gene sequence: CDR1 SGHNT, CDR2 YYREEE (reference sequence). The CDR3 covers 17 residues. The trim removed 0 bases at V and 10 bases at J, leaving 13 bases unmatched. The CDR3 DNA sequence: TGTGCCAGCAGCTTGGCCGGGACAGGGGGCCCTCCCCGGCGAGCTTTCTTT. Translated, it gives CASSLAGTGGPPRRAFF. The variable domain in full, with the rest retrieved from reference TRBV5-4 and TRBJ1-1, is ETGVTQSPTHLIKTRGQQVTLRCSSQSGHNTVSWYQQALGQGPQFIFQYYREEENGRGNFPPRFSGLQFPNYSSELNVNALELDDSALYLCASSLAGTGGPPRRAFFGQGTRLTVV.

This chain joins TRBV27 and TRBJ2-3; maybe TRBD2 (7 bases). V was pared by 5 bases and J by 5 bases, with 17 bases between. Germline lookup yields CDR1 MNHEY and CDR2 SMNVEV (reference sequence). The CDR3 is 15 amino acids. The CDR3 reads CASSGGGLQEDTQYF. In nucleotides, the CDR3 is TGTGCCAGCAGTGGGGGGGGGCTTCAGGAAGATACGCAGTATTTT.

The chain couples TRBV30 to TRBJ2-5; the D is unclear. Looked up from germline, CDR1 is GTSNPN and CDR2 is SVGIG (reference sequence). Trimming pared 2 bases from V and 6 bases from J, leaving 10 bases between. CDR3 length: 12 amino acids. This CDR3 is CAWSPLWQTQYF. In nucleotides, the CDR3 is TGTGCCTGGAGTCCACTTTGGCAGACCCAGTACTTC.

This clone was detected once. Mismatch with germline at one junction end may stem from a read error. The chain carries TRBV4-3 and TRBJ2-3; D gene uncertain. The V gene's germline CDR1 is LGHNA and CDR2 YSLEER. The CDR3 spans 13 residues. DNA of the CDR3: TGCGCCAGCAGCCAAGTGGTGGGTTATACGCGGTATTTT. This gives the protein CASSQVVGYTRYF.

The chain couples TRBV28 to TRBJ2-5; tentatively, D is TRBD2 (5 bases). The germline V gene has CDR1 MDHEN and CDR2 SYDVKM. There are 14 residues in the CDR3. The germline V and J ends were trimmed by 3 bases and 4 bases, with 12 bases remaining between them. CDR3 protein: CASSLPAGRETQYF. The CDR3, as DNA: TGTGCCAGCAGTTTGCCCGCGGGTAGAGAGACCCAGTACTTC. Together with reference TRBV28 and TRBJ2-5, the CDR3 gives the full variable domain: DVKVTQSSRYLVKRTGEKVFLECVQDMDHENMFWYRQDPGLGLRLIYFSYDVKMKEKGDIPEGYSVSREKKERFSLILESASTNQTSMYLCASSLPAGRETQYFGPGTRLLVL.

The rearrangement joins TRBV5-1 to TRBJ2-3, with 8 bases fitting TRBD2. Germline-derived CDR1 and CDR2 are SGHRS and YFSETQ. V shed 1 base, J shed 7 bases, and the junction held 8 bases outside the gene matches. The CDR3 is 15 amino acids. CDR3 loop: CASSLITAGAYTQYF. The CDR3 DNA follows: TGCGCCAGCAGCTTGATCACAGCGGGGGCATATACGCAGTATTTT.

The J gene is TRBJ1-2, the V gene TRBV19; the D is unclear. V lost 8 bases and J 5 bases, leaving 18 bases between the germline ends. This CDR3 comprises 14 residues. Germline V gene data show CDR1 as LNHDA and CDR2 as SQIVND (reference sequence). CDR3 sequence: CASGRVGSFYGYTF. The CDR3 nucleotides read TGTGCCAGTGGCCGGGTCGGGTCCTTTTATGGCTACACCTTC.

The chain is built from TRBV11-2 and TRBJ2-2; maybe TRBD2 (7 bases). The CDR3 totals 15 residues. Germline V gene sequence: CDR1 SGHAT, CDR2 FQNNGV. Trimming removed 5 bases at V and 0 bases at J, with 10 bases between. The CDR3 DNA reads as TGTGCCAGCAGCGCGGGGGCGTCGAACACCGGGGAGCTGTTTTTT. The encoded protein is CASSAGASNTGELFF.

The chain has TRBV6-5 and TRBJ1-2, with 8 bases matching TRBD1. V gave up 6 bases and J gave up 8 bases; unmatched junction bases: 8. This CDR3 is built from 13 residues. Germline CDR1 is MNHEY and CDR2 is SVGAGI. The CDR3 protein is CASRGRGLEGYTF. The CDR3 nucleotides are TGTGCCAGCAGAGGCAGGGGGCTTGAGGGCTACACCTTC.

The V gene is TRBV30, the J gene TRBJ2-3; TRBD2 aligns across 8 bases. CDR1 is GTSNPN and CDR2 is SVGIG in the germline V gene (reference sequence). The CDR3 loop spans 17 amino acids. V dropped 0 bases and J dropped 2; count of bases not matched to a gene: 10. The CDR3 loop reads CAWSVTRTSPFTDTQYF. The CDR3 nucleotides are TGTGCCTGGAGTGTAACTAGGACTAGCCCCTTCACAGATACGCAGTATTTT.

The V and J genes are TRBV30 and TRBJ1-2; D remains unclear. Trimming shortened V by 4 bases and J by 2 bases, and 11 bases separated the two germline ends. Germline CDR1 and CDR2: GTSNPN and SVGIG (reference sequence). The CDR3 runs 13 residues. The CDR3 region is CAWTQDVNYGYTF. The CDR3 region has the DNA TGTGCCTGGACCCAGGACGTCAACTATGGCTACACCTTC.

V gene TRBV10-3 combines with J gene TRBJ2-1, with 11 nucleotides matching TRBD1. Germline CDR1 and CDR2: ENHRY and SYGVKD. This CDR3 is 17 amino acids long. The V segment lost 2 bases and the J segment 7 bases; nucleotides outside the gene matches: 10. CDR3 loop: CAISEPKAGQGVNEQFF. DNA for the CDR3: TGTGCCATCAGTGAGCCTAAAGCGGGACAGGGGGTAAATGAGCAGTTCTTC.

The chain uses TRBV5-8 and TRBJ2-7, with TRBD2 matching 9 bases. This CDR3 has 14 amino acids. CDR1 and CDR2 from the germline V gene are SGHTS and YDEGEE. V was pared by 4 bases and J by 4 bases, with 6 bases of the junction left unmatched. Here the CDR3 reads CASSRLADKYEQYF. For the CDR3, the DNA is TGTGCCAGCAGCCGACTAGCGGACAAATACGAGCAGTACTTC.

The V call is TRBV18, the J call TRBJ1-1, with D possibly being TRBD1 (5 bases). The V end lost 5 bases, the J end lost 3 bases, and 13 bases lay between the germline ends. The CDR3 has 14 residues. Germline V gene data show CDR1 as KGHSH and CDR2 as LQKENI. CDR3 nucleotides: TGTGCCAGCTCATCGGGACCGCGGGACACTGAAGCTTTCTTT. It specifies CASSSGPRDTEAFF.

This clone was observed once. In nucleotides, the CDR3 is TGCGCCAGCAGCCAAGCGAAGGGCAGGGGTCGCGAGACCCAGTACTTC. The encoded protein is CASSQAKGRGRETQYF. The V gene is TRBV4-1, the J gene TRBJ2-5; D might be TRBD1 (6 bases). The germline CDR1 and CDR2 sequences are MGHRA and YSYEKL. Trimming cost V 1 base and J 5 bases, with 17 bases left between them. The CDR3 extends over 16 amino acids.

Points on this clone: Other DNA sequences in this specimen translate into the identical CDR3. The chain couples TRBV30 to TRBJ1-3, with 8 bases that match TRBD1. This CDR3 region has 13 residues. The V gene end was trimmed by 1 base and the J gene end by 5 bases; junction bases not matched to a gene: 1. From germline, CDR1 is GTSNPN and CDR2 SVGIG (reference sequence). CDR3 DNA: TGTGCCTGGAGTGGGACAGGGCGAAACACCATATATTTT. Amino acids: CAWSGTGRNTIYF.